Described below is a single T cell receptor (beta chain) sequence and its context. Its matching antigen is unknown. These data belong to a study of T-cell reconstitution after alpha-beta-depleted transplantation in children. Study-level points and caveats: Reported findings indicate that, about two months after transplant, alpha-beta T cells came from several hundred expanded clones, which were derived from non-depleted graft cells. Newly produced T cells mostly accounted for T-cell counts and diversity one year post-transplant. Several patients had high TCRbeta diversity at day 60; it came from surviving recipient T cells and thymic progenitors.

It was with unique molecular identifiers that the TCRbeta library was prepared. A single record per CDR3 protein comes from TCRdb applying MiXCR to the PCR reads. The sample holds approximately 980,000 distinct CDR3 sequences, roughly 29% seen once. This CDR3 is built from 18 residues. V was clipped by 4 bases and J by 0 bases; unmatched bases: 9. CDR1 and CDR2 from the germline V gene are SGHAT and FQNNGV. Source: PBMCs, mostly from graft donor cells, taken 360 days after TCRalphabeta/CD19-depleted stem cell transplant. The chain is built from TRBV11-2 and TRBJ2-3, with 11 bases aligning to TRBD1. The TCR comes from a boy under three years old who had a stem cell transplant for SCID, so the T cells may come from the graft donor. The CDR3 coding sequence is TGTGCCAGCAGCTCCCCAGCCGGGACAGGGGGGAGCACAGATACGCAGTATTTT. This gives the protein CASSSPAGTGGSTDTQYF.